Each of the 16 T cell receptor beta chains below was sequenced from the same sample in a study of blood T cell repertoires in COVID-19. Profiling relied on immunoSEQ multiplex PCR, and the TCRdb table lists in-frame clones only, not all of them. Among 200,000 to 250,000 clones, about 85% were seen once, and the ten largest hold about 9.4%. Sequenced: peripheral blood. All receptors come from a woman between 50 and 59 years old with COVID-19, enrolled during active disease.

The chain carries TRBV19 and TRBJ1-3; D is ambiguous. Trimming removed 8 bases at V and 6 bases at J, with 20 bases between. Per the germline V gene, CDR1 is LNHDA and CDR2 is SQIVND (reference sequence). The CDR3 sequence is 15 residues long. DNA of the CDR3: TGTGCCAGTGCTCTTAGAGAATTGGGCTTAAACACCATATATTTT. Protein: CASALRELGLNTIYF.

This chain connects TRBV6-6 to TRBJ1-1; possible D gene TRBD1, 5 bases. In germline, CDR1 is MNHNY, CDR2 SVGAGI (reference sequence). Trimming pared 8 bases from V and 5 bases from J, leaving 24 bases between. This CDR3 comprises 16 residues. CDR3 protein: CASRRGIWRGGTEAFF. CDR3 DNA: TGTGCCAGCCGTCGAGGGATTTGGCGTGGGGGGACTGAAGCTTTCTTT.

The gene calls are TRBV5-6 and TRBJ2-2; possible D gene TRBD2, 6 bases. Trimming took off 6 bases at V and 7 bases at J, with 28 bases between the two ends. The germline V gene has CDR1 SGHDT and CDR2 YYEEEE. The CDR3 contains 18 residues. The CDR3 sequence: CASTRELLVEGTGGELFF. CDR3 sequence (DNA): TGTGCCAGCACCCGAGAACTCCTGGTGGAGGGTACGGGCGGGGAGCTGTTTTTT.

About this clone: The sample contains more than one DNA sequence encoding this CDR3. V gene TRBV5-1 combines with J gene TRBJ1-3; 7 positions agree with TRBD1. The CDR3 has 15 amino acids. V shed 0 bases, J shed 0 bases, and the junction held 0 bases outside the gene matches. CDR1 is SGHRS and CDR2 is YFSETQ in the germline V gene. The CDR3 protein is CASSLAGGSGNTIYF. The CDR3 region has the DNA TGCGCCAGCAGCTTGGCAGGGGGCTCTGGAAACACCATATATTTT.

The chain is built from TRBV6-5 and TRBJ2-2, with no clear D. Germline V gene lookup returns CDR1 MNHEY and CDR2 SVGAGI. CDR3 length: 14 residues. Trimming removed 7 bases at V and 7 bases at J, with 16 bases between. DNA for the CDR3: TGTGCCAGCACCCCCCTATTCCGAGGCGGGGAGCTGTTTTTT. Amino acid sequence: CASTPLFRGGELFF.

This chain joins TRBV3-1 (or the pseudogene TRBV3-2) and TRBJ2-2, with 7 bases matching TRBD1. The CDR3 has 16 amino acids. Trimming cost V 2 bases and J 7 bases; bases outside gene matches: 10. CDR1 and CDR2 (germline): LGHDT, YNNKEL (reference sequence). CDR3 residues: CASSQRTRGQGGELFF. In DNA, the CDR3 is TGTGCCAGCAGCCAAAGGACGAGGGGGCAGGGCGGGGAGCTGTTTTTT.

V gene TRBV14 combines with J gene TRBJ2-3; a weak D match, TRBD2 (6 bases). Germline assignment: CDR1 SGHDN and CDR2 FVKESK. The length of the CDR3 is 14 residues. With 3 bases removed from V and 2 bases from J, the gap between germline ends came to 9 bases. CDR3 sequence reads: CASSHGDFTDTQYF. The CDR3 bases are TGTGCCAGCAGCCATGGGGACTTCACAGATACGCAGTATTTT. Variable domain in full (rest from reference TRBV14 and TRBJ2-3): EAGVTQFPSHSVIEKGQTVTLRCDPISGHDNLYWYRRVMGKEIKFLLHFVKESKQDESGMPNNRFLAERTGGTYSTLKVQPAELEDSGVYFCASSHGDFTDTQYFGPGTRLTVL.

This chain links TRBV5-1 with TRBJ2-1; 9 nucleotides align to TRBD1. Germline V gene data show CDR1 as SGHRS and CDR2 as YFSETQ. This CDR3 is 15 amino acids long. V shed 2 bases and J 8 bases; nucleotides not matched to a gene: 8. The CDR3 DNA reads as TGCGCCAGCAGCTTTGGGGACAGGGTATTTGATGAGCAGTTCTTC. Residues: CASSFGDRVFDEQFF.

V and J are TRBV9 and TRBJ2-3; perhaps TRBD2 as D (6 bases). Germline V CDR1 and CDR2: SGDLS, YYNGEE. This CDR3 is built from 17 residues. Trimming cost V 4 bases and J 2 bases, with 20 bases left between them. The chain's CDR3 is CASSMEGTLWPTDTQYF. CDR3 in DNA: TGTGCCAGCAGCATGGAAGGGACTCTATGGCCCACAGATACGCAGTATTTT.

CDR3 region: CACFPRDRANEKLFF. The CDR3 region has the DNA TGTGCCTGCTTTCCTCGGGACAGGGCAAATGAAAAACTGTTTTTT. This chain uses TRBV30 with TRBJ1-4; TRBD1 matches 9 bases. The CDR3 sequence is 15 residues long. J gave up 5 bases and V 6 bases, and 10 bases lay outside the gene matches. Germline CDR1 GTSNPN, CDR2 SVGIG (reference sequence).

The chain combines TRBV6-1 with TRBJ1-6; D gene ambiguous. Trimming pared 2 bases from V and 3 bases from J, leaving 5 bases between. CDR3 size: 14 residues. Germline-derived CDR1 and CDR2 are MNHNS and SASEGT. CDR3 loop: CASSEPRYNSPLHF. CDR3 coding DNA: TGTGCCAGCAGTGAACCCCGCTATAATTCACCCCTCCACTTT.

The J gene is TRBJ2-1, the V gene TRBV6-1; D is possibly TRBD2 (5 bases). Per the germline V gene, CDR1 is MNHNS and CDR2 is SASEGT. The CDR3 has 11 amino acids. V gave up 2 bases and J gave up 15 bases, with 11 bases separating them. The CDR3 DNA sequence: TGTGCCAGCAGTGAAATGGTAGGGAGGTTCTTC. This codes for CASSEMVGRFF.

This clone appeared once. This sequence joins TRBV5-1 and TRBJ1-4, with D possibly TRBD1 on 5 matching bases. CDR1 SGHRS and CDR2 YFSETQ come from the germline V gene. Trimming shortened V by 3 bases and J by 8 bases, and 11 bases separated the two germline ends. This CDR3 comprises 13 residues. The CDR3 DNA reads as TGCGCCAGCAGCTGGACGGGGGACGAAAAACTGTTTTTT. As protein: CASSWTGDEKLFF.

This chain joins TRBV28 and TRBJ2-1; D unresolved. The V end was cut by 3 bases, the J end by 7 bases, with 10 bases between. The CDR3 is made up of 13 amino acids. Germline V CDR1 and CDR2: MDHEN, SYDVKM. CDR3 in DNA: TGTGCCAGCAGTTTTCCGGAACAGAATGAGCAGTTCTTC. Its protein product is CASSFPEQNEQFF.

The V call is TRBV7-9, the J call TRBJ1-6, with D unclear. The germline V and J ends were trimmed by 10 bases and 6 bases, with 16 bases remaining between them. The CDR3 spans 14 residues. CDR1 is SEHNR, CDR2 FQNEAQ, per germline (reference sequence). The CDR3 protein is CATRIGVGNSPLHF. In DNA form, the CDR3 reads TGTGCCACCCGGATCGGGGTCGGTAATTCACCCCTCCACTTT.

The V and J genes are TRBV28 and TRBJ2-1; D gene unclear. Deletions cut 7 bases from V and 2 bases from J, with 12 bases between. The germline V gene has CDR1 MDHEN and CDR2 SYDVKM. The CDR3 covers 14 residues. The DNA for the CDR3 is TGTGCCAGCACCGTCCCCTCCCCCTACAATGAGCAGTTCTTC. Protein: CASTVPSPYNEQFF.